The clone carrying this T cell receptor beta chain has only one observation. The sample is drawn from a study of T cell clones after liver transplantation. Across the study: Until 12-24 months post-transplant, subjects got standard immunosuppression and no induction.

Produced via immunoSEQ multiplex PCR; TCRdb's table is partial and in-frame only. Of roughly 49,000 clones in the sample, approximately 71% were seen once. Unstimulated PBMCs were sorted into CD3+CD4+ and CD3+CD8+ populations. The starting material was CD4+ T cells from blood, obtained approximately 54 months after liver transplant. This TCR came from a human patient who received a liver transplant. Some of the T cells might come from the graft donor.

The DNA of the CDR3 is TGTGCCAGCAGTAAAGGTGACACCTATAGCAATCAGCCCCAGCATTTT. Translation gives CASSKGDTYSNQPQHF. The J gene is TRBJ1-5, the V gene TRBV6-6; D is unclear. V was cut by 5 bases and J by 0 bases, with 14 bases left in between. CDR1 is MNHNY, CDR2 SVGAGI, per germline (reference sequence). The CDR3 sequence is 16 residues long.